This TCR beta chain was captured in a study of T cells after yellow fever vaccination. Findings and caveats of the study: A faster peak, day 5 versus 15, was reached by the weaker secondary response. The booster response re-showed most primary clones: over 95% CD4, 88% CD8.

As for this clonotype: Its antigen is unknown.

A process of 5'RACE template switching, which added a universal primer site and UMIs, was used to make TCR cDNA. TCRdb reanalysed the 5' RACE reads using MiXCR and keeps one entry per CDR3 protein. The sample shows hundreds of thousands of distinct CDR3 sequences, about a fifth of them seen only once. This sequence originates from a man between 18 and 29 years old who received the YFV17D yellow fever vaccine. Source: PBMCs, taken approximately 22 days after the first yellow fever vaccination.

The CDR3 is CAPQPGGAKNIQYF. CDR3 bases: TGCGCCCCCCAGCCAGGGGGAGCCAAAAACATTCAGTACTTC. V is TRBV23-1 and J is TRBJ2-4, with 7 bases that match TRBD1. TRBV23-1 is noted as an ORF with a role that remains uncertain. V trimming: 11 bases; J trimming: 0 bases; junction bases outside the gene matches: 7. The CDR3 covers 14 residues.